These 24 T cell receptor beta chains came from one sample sequenced in a study of cytomegalovirus exposure and HLA in healthy donors. PCR used 60 Vbeta primers and 13 Jbeta primers. Sequencing used immunoSEQ multiplex PCR; TCRdb keeps in-frame clones, though not all of them. This sample has 150,000 to 200,000 clones, with approximately 80% found just once. The sequencing input was PBMCs. These receptors originate from a young man in good health and CMV-seropositive.

This chain links TRBV2 with TRBJ1-3; 9 bases fit TRBD1. Trimming removed 11 bases from V and 4 bases from J; junction bases left unmatched: 15. The CDR3 length is 16 residues. Germline V gene lookup returns CDR1 SNHLY and CDR2 FYNNEI. The CDR3 reads CAAGRTDRGIGNTIYF. The DNA of the CDR3 is TGTGCCGCAGGCAGGACCGACAGGGGGATCGGAAACACCATATATTTT.

The V and J genes are TRBV5-5 and TRBJ1-4; a possible D gene is TRBD1 (5 bases). The CDR3 extends over 15 amino acids. Deletions cut 0 bases from V and 2 bases from J, with 8 bases between. Germline V lookup: CDR1 SGHKS, CDR2 YYEKEE (reference sequence). CDR3: CASSLGGGTNEKLFF. CDR3 coding DNA: TGTGCCAGCAGCTTGGGGGGGGGTACTAATGAAAAACTGTTTTTT.

The chain is built from TRBV5-4 and TRBJ2-1, with 11 bases aligning to TRBD1. With V trimmed by 4 bases and J by 7 bases, 10 bases remained unmatched. Germline-derived CDR1 and CDR2 are SGHNT and YYREEE (reference sequence). This CDR3 comprises 16 residues. DNA of the CDR3: TGTGCCAGCAGCCCGTCGGTCGGGACAGGGGGGAATGAGCAGTTCTTC. It codes for CASSPSVGTGGNEQFF.

Notes on this clone: The same CDR3 also results from other DNA sequences found in this sample. The chain employs TRBV18 and TRBJ2-7; D perhaps matches TRBD2 (5 bases). The CDR3 has 12 amino acids. The germline gives CDR1 KGHSH, CDR2 LQKENI. Trimming removed 2 bases from V and 3 bases from J, with 5 bases in between. The CDR3 nucleotides are TGTGCCAGCTCACCAGAGGGCTACGAGCAGTACTTC. Translation gives CASSPEGYEQYF.

This clone occurred a few times. This chain uses TRBV2 with TRBJ2-1; D is perhaps TRBD1 (5 bases). CDR3 length equals 13 residues. Germline CDR1 and CDR2: SNHLY and FYNNEI. V was cut by 8 bases and J by 5 bases, with 13 bases left in between. This CDR3 reads CASSLGPDNEQFF. CDR3 DNA: TGTGCCAGCTCCTTGGGGCCGGACAATGAGCAGTTCTTC.

J is TRBJ2-7 and V is TRBV27, with TRBD1 as a possible D gene (6 bases). V lost 5 bases to trimming and J lost 3 bases, with 14 bases between them. The CDR3 is 14 residues long. Germline V gene sequence: CDR1 MNHEY, CDR2 SMNVEV (reference sequence). DNA of the CDR3: TGTGCCAGCAGTGGATCGGACAGAGTCTACGAGCAGTACTTC. It codes for CASSGSDRVYEQYF.

This chain joins TRBV9 and TRBJ1-1; no reliable D call. Trimming took off 0 bases at V and 4 bases at J, with 16 bases between the two ends. Germline V gene lookup returns CDR1 SGDLS and CDR2 YYNGEE. The CDR3 runs 16 residues. Here the CDR3 reads CASSVGVTRDGTEAFF. As DNA, the CDR3 is TGTGCCAGCAGCGTAGGGGTCACGAGGGATGGCACTGAAGCTTTCTTT. Variable domain in full (rest from reference TRBV9 and TRBJ1-1): DSGVTQTPKHLITATGQRVTLRCSPRSGDLSVYWYQQSLDQGLQFLIQYYNGEERAKGNILERFSAQQFPDLHSELNLSSLELGDSALYFCASSVGVTRDGTEAFFGQGTRLTVV.

This clone appeared a single time. The rearrangement joins TRBV6-4 to TRBJ1-2; 11 nucleotides agree with TRBD1. Germline V lookup: CDR1 MRHNA, CDR2 SNTAGT. The CDR3 is 19 residues long. The trim removed 6 bases at V and 1 base at J, leaving 16 bases unmatched. CDR3 sequence (DNA): TGTGCCAGCAGGTCACCTAACCGGGACAGGGGGGATAGTAACTATGGCTACACCTTC. Its protein product is CASRSPNRDRGDSNYGYTF.

This clone has only one observation. The V gene is TRBV13, the J gene TRBJ2-5; tentatively, D is TRBD1 (6 bases). The CDR3 is 20 amino acids. Germline-derived CDR1 and CDR2 are PRHDT and FYEKMQ (reference sequence). Trimming pared 4 bases from V and 0 bases from J, leaving 27 bases between. The CDR3 here is CASSSRGRQAESRYQETQYF. The CDR3 DNA reads as TGTGCCAGCAGCTCCCGGGGTCGACAGGCCGAGTCAAGGTACCAAGAGACCCAGTACTTC.

The J gene is TRBJ1-3, the V gene TRBV5-5; no clear D gene. Trimming pared 0 bases from V and 0 bases from J, leaving 13 bases between. Germline V lookup: CDR1 SGHKS, CDR2 YYEKEE (reference sequence). This CDR3 is 17 amino acids long. The CDR3: CASSLEVMGSSGNTIYF. CDR3 in DNA: TGTGCCAGCAGCTTGGAGGTAATGGGCAGCTCTGGAAACACCATATATTTT.

This clone was found a few times. The rearrangement joins TRBV2 to TRBJ2-7, with D tentatively TRBD2 (7 bases). Trimming shortened V by 4 bases and J by 6 bases, and 16 bases separated the two germline ends. The CDR3 spans 14 residues. Germline V lookup: CDR1 SNHLY, CDR2 FYNNEI. The CDR3 spells CASSVLGGRVEQYF. The CDR3 nucleotides read TGTGCCAGCAGTGTCCTGGGGGGGCGGGTCGAGCAGTACTTC.

The chain recombines TRBV6-4 with TRBJ2-3, with a possible D match to TRBD2 (6 bases). The CDR3 length is 14 residues. The germline CDR1 and CDR2 sequences are MRHNA and SNTAGT. Trimming shortened V by 0 bases and J by 2 bases, and 6 bases separated the two germline ends. The CDR3 DNA reads as TGTGCCAGCAGTGACTCGCGGGACACAGATACGCAGTATTTT. Translating gives CASSDSRDTDTQYF.

This clone was recorded a few times. This chain links TRBV7-9 with TRBJ2-7, with 7 nucleotides matching TRBD2. CDR3 length: 16 amino acids. J was trimmed by 0 bases and V by 4 bases; bases with no gene match: 9. Per the germline V gene, CDR1 is SEHNR and CDR2 is FQNEAQ (reference sequence). The CDR3 DNA reads TGTGCCAGCAGCTCCCCCCCAGCGGGAAACTCCTACGAGCAGTACTTC. Translated: CASSSPPAGNSYEQYF.

V and J are TRBV7-9 and TRBJ2-4, with 7 bases identical to TRBD2. This CDR3 comprises 15 residues. Germline V lookup: CDR1 SEHNR, CDR2 FQNEAQ (reference sequence). V lost 5 bases and J lost 1; bases outside the gene matches: 5. CDR3 region: CASSAGVLAKNIQYF. The CDR3 bases are TGTGCCAGCAGCGCGGGAGTACTGGCCAAAAACATTCAGTACTTC.

The chain recombines TRBV5-4 with TRBJ1-1; D is ambiguous. Germline loops: CDR1 SGHNT, CDR2 YYREEE (reference sequence). The CDR3 sequence is 16 residues long. V was shortened by 0 bases and J by 0 bases, with 12 bases between the two germline ends. This CDR3 reads CASSLERGIMNTEAFF. CDR3 bases: TGTGCCAGCAGCTTGGAGCGAGGGATCATGAACACTGAAGCTTTCTTT.

The CDR3: CSAPYPYEQYF. CDR3 DNA: TGCAGTGCTCCGTATCCCTACGAGCAGTACTTC. The chain combines TRBV20-1 with TRBJ2-7; D is uncertain. Trimming removed 5 bases from V and 2 bases from J, with 7 bases in between. The length of the CDR3 is 11 residues. Germline V lookup: CDR1 DFQATT, CDR2 SNEGSKA (reference sequence).

The chain couples TRBV7-8 to TRBJ1-6; tentative D call: TRBD1 (5 bases). V shed 5 bases and J shed 7 bases, with 27 bases lying between them. CDR3 size: 19 residues. Germline V lookup: CDR1 SGHVS, CDR2 FQNEAQ. This CDR3 is CASSATFPLPTVRNSPLHF. CDR3 DNA sequence: TGTGCCAGCAGCGCCACATTCCCCCTGCCGACAGTGCGAAATTCACCCCTCCACTTT.

The gene calls are TRBV27 and TRBJ2-3; D is uncertain. The CDR3 runs to 13 residues. Germline CDR1 reads MNHEY; CDR2 reads SMNVEV (reference sequence). V was pared by 0 bases and J by 1 base, with 2 bases between. This CDR3 is CASSLSGTDTQYF. In nucleotides, the CDR3 is TGTGCCAGCAGTTTATCCGGCACAGATACGCAGTATTTT.

This clone was seen once. This chain joins TRBV18 and TRBJ2-5, with TRBD2 matching over 8 bases. Germline CDR1 KGHSH, CDR2 LQKENI. This CDR3 is 14 amino acids long. J was trimmed by 1 base and V by 6 bases; bases with no gene match: 4. CDR3 amino acids: CASSRTSGQETQYF. Written as DNA, the CDR3 is TGTGCCAGCTCGAGAACTAGCGGCCAAGAGACCCAGTACTTC.

The chain combines TRBV4-1 with TRBJ1-2; 7 bases fit TRBD1. Trimming took 0 bases from V and 5 from J; bases not matched to a gene: 6. The germline V gene encodes CDR1 MGHRA and CDR2 YSYEKL. The CDR3 loop spans 15 amino acids. The CDR3 loop is CASSQDKGAGYGYTF. Here the CDR3 DNA reads TGCGCCAGCAGCCAAGATAAGGGGGCAGGGTATGGCTACACCTTC.

The rearrangement links TRBV10-2 to TRBJ2-7; perhaps TRBD2 as D (6 bases). Between the trimmed V and J ends, which lost 10 bases and 0 bases, there was a span of 16 bases. The V gene's germline CDR1 is WSHSY and CDR2 SAAADI. The CDR3 length is 14 residues. The CDR3 DNA sequence: TGCGCCACCTCGGTCGGGGGTGTCTCCTACGAGCAGTACTTC. Translating gives CATSVGGVSYEQYF.

This clone was recorded once. The genes are TRBV29-1 and TRBJ2-5; D is unclear. CDR1 and CDR2 from the germline V gene are SQVTM and ANQGSEA. This CDR3 spans 11 amino acids. The V end lost 5 bases, the J end lost 5 bases, and 9 bases lay between the germline ends. The CDR3 loop reads CSVRPGETQYF. In nucleotides, the CDR3 is TGCAGCGTTCGACCCGGGGAGACCCAGTACTTC. Variable domain in full (rest from reference TRBV29-1 and TRBJ2-5): SAVISQKPSRDICQRGTSLTIQCQVDSQVTMMFWYRQQPGQSLTLIATANQGSEATYESGFVIDKFPISRPNLTFSTLTVSNMSPEDSSIYLCSVRPGETQYFGPGTRLLVL.

This clone was counted only a few times. The V gene is TRBV15, the J gene TRBJ2-1; 8 nucleotides align to TRBD2. The CDR3 is 13 residues long. Per germline, CDR1 LNHNV and CDR2 YYDKDF (reference sequence). With V trimmed by 6 bases and J by 6 bases, 4 bases remained unmatched. CDR3 sequence: CATSSGLGNEQFF. The CDR3 DNA is TGTGCCACCAGTTCGGGACTAGGCAATGAGCAGTTCTTC.

The rearrangement uses TRBV7-9 and TRBJ2-7, with 8 bases that match TRBD1. CDR1 SEHNR and CDR2 FQNEAQ come from the germline V gene (reference sequence). This CDR3 region has 16 residues. V lost 2 bases, J lost 2 bases, and 8 bases stayed unmatched. CDR3 sequence reads: CASSLPTGTGPYEQYF. The CDR3 DNA sequence: TGTGCCAGCAGCTTACCCACCGGGACAGGACCCTACGAGCAGTACTTC.